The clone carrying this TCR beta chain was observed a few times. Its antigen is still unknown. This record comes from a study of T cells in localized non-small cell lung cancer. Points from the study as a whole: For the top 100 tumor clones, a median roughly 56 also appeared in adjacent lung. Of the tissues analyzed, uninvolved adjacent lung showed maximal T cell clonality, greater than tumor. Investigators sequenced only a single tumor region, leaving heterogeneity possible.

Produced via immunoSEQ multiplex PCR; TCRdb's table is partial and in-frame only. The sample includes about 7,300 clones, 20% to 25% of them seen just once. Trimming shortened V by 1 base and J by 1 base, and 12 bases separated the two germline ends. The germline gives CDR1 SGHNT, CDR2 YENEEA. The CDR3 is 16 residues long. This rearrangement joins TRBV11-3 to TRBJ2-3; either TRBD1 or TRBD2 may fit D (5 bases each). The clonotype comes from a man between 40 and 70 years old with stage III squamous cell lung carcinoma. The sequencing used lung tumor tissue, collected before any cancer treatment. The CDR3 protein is CASSLGSSGRTDTQYF. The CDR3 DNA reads TGTGCCAGCAGCTTAGGGAGTTCGGGGCGCACAGATACGCAGTATTTT. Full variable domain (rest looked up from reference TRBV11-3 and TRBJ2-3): EAGVVQSPRYKIIEKKQPVAFWCNPISGHNTLYWYLQNLGQGPELLIRYENEEAVDDSQLPKDRFSAERLKGVDSTLKIQPAELGDSAVYLCASSLGSSGRTDTQYFGPGTRLTVL.